The sequence of this TCR beta chain was determined in a study of CD8 T cells in Susac syndrome. Findings of the study overall: The study's TCR sequencing and HLA analysis covered a relatively small number of individuals, and the study acknowledged this.

CDR3 length: 16 residues. Trimming shortened V by 0 bases and J by 4 bases, and 12 bases separated the two germline ends. Per germline, CDR1 LNHDA and CDR2 SQIVND (reference sequence). RNA totalling about 0.45 to 1 ug underwent reverse transcription with random hexamers. With immunoSEQ multiplex PCR, TCR beta CDR3 was amplified across 54 Vbeta and 13 Jbeta. TCRdb reprocessed the immunoSEQ multiplex PCR reads with MiXCR, giving one entry per CDR3 protein. The sample holds 120,000 or so distinct CDR3 sequences, around 94% seen once. Regarding this clonotype: Antigen specificity is unknown.

Sequencing targeted TCR beta in blood CD8+ and CD4+ T cells. Through negative isolation, CD4+ and CD8+ T cells were obtained, while TEMRA cells were enriched using FACS. The chain couples TRBV19 to TRBJ1-4, with a weak D call TRBD1 (6 bases). The sequence was obtained from a human donor with multiple sclerosis. Sequenced material: CD4+ T cells from PBMCs. The DNA of the CDR3 is TGTGCCAGTAGTATAGAGCCGGGACACCTTAATGAAAAACTGTTTTTT. As protein: CASSIEPGHLNEKLFF.